Below are 16 T cell receptor beta chains sequenced from a single sample in a study of neurological immune-mediated disorders. TCRdb recomputed calls from the 5' RACE reads with MiXCR, one row per CDR3 protein. The sample contains some 29,000 distinct CDR3 sequences, 5% to 8% of which appear only once. Input material: PBMCs. The receptor set was obtained from a woman aged 50 to 60 in good health.

This clonotype was seen at least ten times. The gene calls are TRBV20-1 and TRBJ2-3; maybe TRBD1 (5 bases). CDR1 and CDR2 from the germline V gene are DFQATT and SNEGSKA (reference sequence). Trimming shortened V by 0 bases and J by 5 bases, and 9 bases separated the two germline ends. CDR3 length: 13 amino acids. Here the CDR3 reads CSAREGVGDTQYF. DNA for the CDR3: TGCAGTGCTAGAGAAGGGGTGGGAGATACGCAGTATTTT.

This clonotype has ten or more counts. The genes are TRBV20-1 and TRBJ2-3; D not resolved. The CDR3 has 12 amino acids. In germline, CDR1 is DFQATT, CDR2 SNEGSKA (reference sequence). V was cut by 3 bases and J by 14 bases, with 18 bases left in between. CDR3 loop: CSASTVGPSGYF. DNA of the CDR3: TGCAGTGCTAGTACGGTGGGCCCCTCGGGGTATTTT.

This clonotype came up many times. The chain is built from TRBV9 and TRBJ2-2, with D tentatively TRBD1 or TRBD2 (6 bases each). V dropped 3 bases and J dropped 0 bases, with 12 bases sitting between them. Germline lookup yields CDR1 SGDLS and CDR2 YYNGEE. The CDR3 is 16 residues long. For the CDR3, the DNA is TGTGCCAGCAGCGGGTCGGGGGCAGCGAACACCGGGGAGCTGTTTTTT. This gives the protein CASSGSGAANTGELFF.

In its sample, this clonotype was seen many times. This rearrangement joins TRBV20-1 to TRBJ1-1; 9 positions agree with TRBD1. CDR1 DFQATT and CDR2 SNEGSKA come from the germline V gene (reference sequence). The J segment lost 1 base and the V segment lost 3 bases, leaving 3 bases of the junction unmatched. The CDR3 loop spans 14 amino acids. The CDR3 reads CSARKGQGNTEAFF. CDR3 DNA sequence: TGCAGTGCTAGGAAGGGACAGGGGAACACTGAAGCTTTCTTT.

This clonotype was detected many times. CDR3 loop: CASSHKGGIDTEAFF. CDR3 in DNA: TGTGCCAGCAGCCACAAAGGGGGGATTGACACTGAAGCTTTCTTT. The V call is TRBV7-9, the J call TRBJ1-1, with D perhaps TRBD1 (6 bases). The V and J ends lost 5 bases and 3 bases respectively, with 16 bases between them. The CDR3 consists of 15 residues. Germline V gene lookup returns CDR1 SEHNR and CDR2 FQNEAQ (reference sequence).

This clonotype was recorded at least ten times. The rearrangement joins TRBV7-2 to TRBJ2-3, with 11 positions matching TRBD2. CDR1 SGHTA and CDR2 FQGNSA come from the germline V gene. There are 16 residues in the CDR3. J was trimmed by 2 bases and V by 5 bases; bases with no gene match: 6. In DNA, the CDR3 is TGTGCCAGCAGCGACCGACTAGCGGGGACCACAGATACGCAGTATTTT. This codes for CASSDRLAGTTDTQYF.

This clonotype was recorded many times. The chain carries TRBV28 and TRBJ2-7, with 12 bases matching TRBD2. The trim removed 5 bases at V and 3 bases at J, leaving 8 bases unmatched. This CDR3 is built from 16 residues. Germline CDR1 reads MDHEN; CDR2 reads SYDVKM. This CDR3 is CASSGGLAGLLYEQYF. CDR3 in DNA: TGTGCCAGCAGTGGAGGACTAGCGGGACTCCTCTACGAGCAGTACTTC.

This clonotype was counted ten times or more. The V gene is TRBV5-6, the J gene TRBJ2-1; D is tentatively TRBD1 or TRBD2 (5 bases each). The CDR3 runs 16 residues. V lost 2 bases and J lost 0, with 12 bases in between. Germline-derived CDR1 and CDR2 are SGHDT and YYEEEE. CDR3 in amino acids: CASSLIGESSYNEQFF. For the CDR3, the DNA is TGTGCCAGCAGCTTAATAGGGGAGAGCTCCTACAATGAGCAGTTCTTC.

This clonotype showed up many times. In DNA form, the CDR3 reads TGCGCCAGCAGCCAAGAGAACAATTCACCCCTCCACTTT. Its protein product is CASSQENNSPLHF. The chain carries TRBV4-1 and TRBJ1-6; D is ambiguous. Germline values: CDR1 MGHRA, CDR2 YSYEKL. This CDR3 comprises 13 residues. The germline V and J ends were trimmed by 0 bases and 7 bases, with 4 bases remaining between them.

This clonotype has at least ten counts. This chain joins TRBV7-9 and TRBJ2-6, with 11 positions matching TRBD1. Germline V gene data show CDR1 as SEHNR and CDR2 as FQNEAQ (reference sequence). The CDR3 covers 18 residues. J was trimmed by 1 base and V by 5 bases; bases with no gene match: 7. CDR3 sequence: CASSHGQGAFSGANVLTF. The CDR3 nucleotides are TGTGCCAGCAGCCATGGACAGGGGGCGTTTTCTGGGGCCAACGTCCTGACTTTC.

The table lists this clonotype with many counts. The chain links TRBV7-6 to TRBJ2-7; 15 nucleotides line up with TRBD2. CDR3 length: 15 amino acids. Germline assignment: CDR1 SGHVS and CDR2 FNYEAQ. Trimming at V came to 1 base and at J to 7 bases, leaving 2 bases not matched to a gene. The CDR3 sequence: CASSLGTSGGGEQYF. The DNA for the CDR3 is TGTGCCAGCAGCTTAGGGACTAGCGGGGGGGGAGAGCAGTACTTC.

This clonotype was recorded at least ten times. The chain recombines TRBV10-3 with TRBJ2-1, with 11 bases aligning to TRBD1. V shed 6 bases, J shed 5 bases, and the junction held 9 bases outside the gene matches. The CDR3 has 16 residues. Germline V gene data show CDR1 as ENHRY and CDR2 as SYGVKD. Written as DNA, the CDR3 is TGTGCCATCAGCGACCCTGGACAGGGGGCTGACAATGAGCAGTTCTTC. Protein sequence: CAISDPGQGADNEQFF.

This clonotype was detected only a few times. CDR3 nucleotide sequence: TGTGCCAGCAGTTACTCGACTGACAGGGTGGAGGGAAACACCATATATTTT. As protein: CASSYSTDRVEGNTIYF. V and J are TRBV6-6 and TRBJ1-3; 7 bases are shared with TRBD1. Germline CDR1 and CDR2: MNHNY and SVGAGI (reference sequence). Trimming at V came to 0 bases and at J to 4 bases, leaving 9 bases not matched to a gene. The CDR3 has 17 residues.

This clonotype has a count of ten or more. The chain joins TRBV20-1 to TRBJ1-2, with D perhaps matching TRBD1 (5 bases). The germline V gene encodes CDR1 DFQATT and CDR2 SNEGSKA (reference sequence). This CDR3 region has 14 residues. V was cut by 0 bases and J by 2 bases, with 10 bases left in between. The CDR3 loop is CSARDLRQNYGYTF. DNA for the CDR3: TGCAGTGCTAGAGATTTGCGACAGAACTATGGCTACACCTTC.

This clonotype was seen at least ten times. This chain connects TRBV28 to TRBJ1-3; tentative D call: TRBD1 (6 bases). Germline V gene data show CDR1 as MDHEN and CDR2 as SYDVKM. With 6 bases removed from V and 1 base from J, the gap between germline ends came to 10 bases. This CDR3 has 14 amino acids. Here the CDR3 reads CASRRGTSGNTIYF. In DNA form, the CDR3 reads TGTGCCAGCAGGAGGGGGACATCTGGAAACACCATATATTTT.

This clonotype was recorded at least ten times. J is TRBJ2-5 and V is TRBV2; TRBD1 might be the D (6 bases). The germline V and J ends were trimmed by 6 bases and 4 bases, with 12 bases remaining between them. The CDR3 loop spans 13 amino acids. Looked up from germline, CDR1 is SNHLY and CDR2 is FYNNEI. The CDR3 protein is CASSPRGRETQYF. The CDR3 DNA is TGTGCCAGCAGCCCCAGGGGACGAGAGACCCAGTACTTC.